One and the same sample provided the 13 T cell receptor beta chains below, sequenced in a study of T cell repertoires in cytomegalovirus infection. TCRdb fed the reads into MiXCR, producing one record per CDR3 protein. Of around 530,000 distinct CDR3 sequences listed, about a quarter are singletons. Sequencing was performed on PBMCs. Source of these receptors: a human donor in good health (CMV status not recorded). Some clones in this sample may be carry-over from other donors' samples.

Concerning this clonotype: The junction does not match germline at one end; this may be a read error. CDR3 amino acids: CASSPGTGGLLVF. CDR3 in DNA: TGTGCCAGCTCACCCGGGACAGGGGGCTTGCTGGTCTTT. The V gene is TRBV18, the J gene TRBJ1-1; 12 positions match TRBD1. This CDR3 spans 13 amino acids. Germline CDR1 is KGHSH and CDR2 is LQKENI.

The chain carries TRBV12-3 or TRBV12-4 and TRBJ2-2; TRBD1 is a possible D gene (5 bases). V lost 5 bases and J lost 3, with 10 bases in between. The CDR3 is 14 residues long. DNA of the CDR3: TGTGCCAGCAGTCACGTGACAGACACCGGGGAGCTGTTTTTT. Translating it yields CASSHVTDTGELFF.

This chain links TRBV11-3 with TRBJ2-1, with 12 bases matching TRBD2. V shed 4 bases and J 8 bases; nucleotides not matched to a gene: 9. Germline CDR1 SGHNT, CDR2 YENEEA. This CDR3 comprises 16 residues. The CDR3 loop is CASSSIGTSGRHEQFF. CDR3 DNA: TGTGCCAGCAGCTCCATTGGGACTAGCGGGCGCCATGAGCAGTTCTTC.

The chain has TRBV20-1 and TRBJ2-5, with D tentatively TRBD1 (6 bases). The V gene's germline CDR1 is DFQATT and CDR2 SNEGSKA (reference sequence). This CDR3 contains 16 residues. V dropped 0 bases and J dropped 2 bases, with 16 bases sitting between them. This CDR3 is CSARDQEGERQETQYF. The CDR3 nucleotides are TGCAGTGCTAGAGATCAAGAGGGGGAGCGTCAAGAGACCCAGTACTTC.

V and J are TRBV4-3 and TRBJ2-1, with 9 positions matching TRBD2. This CDR3 has 15 residues. Germline V gene lookup returns CDR1 LGHNA and CDR2 YSLEER. Trimming at V came to 1 base and at J to 2 bases, leaving 0 bases not matched to a gene. This CDR3 is CASSQASGTYNEQFF. The CDR3 bases are TGCGCCAGCAGCCAAGCTAGCGGGACCTACAATGAGCAGTTCTTC.

Only a few counts were recorded for this clonotype. The DNA of the CDR3 is TGTGCCAGCAGGTACTCTACAGGGATGGGTAATGAAAAACTGTTTTTT. Encoded protein: CASRYSTGMGNEKLFF. This chain links TRBV28 with TRBJ1-4, with a weak D call TRBD1 (6 bases). The ends were cut back, 6 bases at V and 4 bases at J, with 18 bases in the middle. This CDR3 comprises 16 residues. Germline CDR1 MDHEN, CDR2 SYDVKM. Based on the CDR3 plus reference TRBV28 and TRBJ1-4, the full variable domain is DVKVTQSSRYLVKRTGEKVFLECVQDMDHENMFWYRQDPGLGLRLIYFSYDVKMKEKGDIPEGYSVSREKKERFSLILESASTNQTSMYLCASRYSTGMGNEKLFFGSGTQLSVL.

This clonotype was counted a few times. The chain links TRBV7-9 to TRBJ1-5, with TRBD1 identical over 12 bases. The CDR3 covers 20 residues. Per the germline V gene, CDR1 is SEHNR and CDR2 is FQNEAQ (reference sequence). V shed 0 bases and J 2 bases; nucleotides not matched to a gene: 11. DNA of the CDR3: TGTGCCAGCAGCTTAGCGCGGGGGACAGGGGGCGAAGTCCGCAATCAGCCCCAGCATTTT. The encoded protein is CASSLARGTGGEVRNQPQHF.

This clonotype came up a few times. The CDR3 loop is CSARDVEEATNEKLFF. CDR3 in DNA: TGCAGTGCTAGAGATGTAGAAGAAGCAACTAATGAAAAACTGTTTTTT. The chain has TRBV20-1 and TRBJ1-4; D unresolved. This CDR3 is 16 amino acids long. Germline V gene sequence: CDR1 DFQATT, CDR2 SNEGSKA (reference sequence). The germline V and J ends were trimmed by 0 bases and 0 bases, with 11 bases remaining between them.

The chain carries TRBV6-5 and TRBJ2-5, with 9 bases matching TRBD2. CDR1 and CDR2 (germline): MNHEY, SVGAGI. V dropped 6 bases and J dropped 5; count of bases not matched to a gene: 10. This CDR3 comprises 15 residues. CDR3 in amino acids: CASSQTTAGGETQYF. For the CDR3, the DNA is TGTGCCAGCAGCCAGACGACAGCGGGAGGTGAGACCCAGTACTTC.

This clonotype was detected ten times or more. The gene calls are TRBV7-2 and TRBJ2-5; D is unresolved. From germline, CDR1 is SGHTA and CDR2 FQGNSA. This CDR3 has 13 amino acids. V gave up 3 bases and J gave up 5 bases, with 10 bases separating them. The CDR3 coding sequence is TGTGCCAGCAGCTTGCGACTCCCGGAGACCCAGTACTTC. Protein product: CASSLRLPETQYF.

This clonotype was counted at least ten times. CDR3 sequence reads: CASSYDERGLYEQFF. CDR3 DNA: TGTGCCAGCAGTTATGATGAGCGGGGGCTCTATGAGCAGTTCTTC. The V and J genes are TRBV6-5 and TRBJ2-1, with TRBD2 identical over 8 bases. Trimming at V came to 3 bases and at J to 8 bases, leaving 9 bases not matched to a gene. The CDR3 runs 15 residues. Germline lookup yields CDR1 MNHEY and CDR2 SVGAGI.

At least ten counts were recorded for this clonotype. The gene calls are TRBV7-2 and TRBJ1-2; the D is unclear. V was clipped by 1 base and J by 2 bases, with 11 bases between them. The CDR3 loop spans 15 amino acids. Per the germline V gene, CDR1 is SGHTA and CDR2 is FQGNSA. The CDR3 nucleotides are TGTGCCAGCAGCTTAGGTCCCGCCAGAAACTATGGCTACACCTTC. The encoded protein is CASSLGPARNYGYTF.

The rearrangement uses TRBV20-1 and TRBJ1-2; D is unclear. This CDR3 spans 11 amino acids. Germline CDR1 reads DFQATT; CDR2 reads SNEGSKA (reference sequence). V gave up 4 bases and J gave up 5 bases, with 8 bases separating them. CDR3 protein: CSAKDGYGYTF. The CDR3 DNA sequence: TGCAGTGCTAAGGACGGGTATGGCTACACCTTC.